The text below deals with one T cell receptor beta chain. This specimen belongs to a study of shared clonotypes between healthy human individuals. This table comes from immunoSEQ multiplex PCR, and its TCRdb copy is limited to in-frame clones, with some not included. Altogether approximately 2,200,000 clones are present, just over 90% being singletons, with the ten largest covering roughly 1.8%. Positive CCR7 selection of CD45RO-negative cells yielded the naive CD8 cells, and terminally differentiated effector memory CD45RA+ cells were excluded. The TCR was taken from a man younger than 35 in good health. Some clones in this sample may be carry-over from other donors' samples. The sample taken for sequencing was naive CD8+ T cells from PBMCs.

The CDR3: CASSLKRQVAYEQYF. The CDR3 coding sequence is TGTGCCAGCAGTTTGAAGAGACAGGTTGCCTACGAGCAGTACTTC. The chain employs TRBV28 and TRBJ2-7, with D possibly matching TRBD1 (6 bases). Germline CDR1 MDHEN, CDR2 SYDVKM. CDR3 size: 15 residues. V was cut by 3 bases and J by 2 bases, with 14 bases left in between.